The clone carrying this TCR beta chain was picked up a small number of times. This sample is part of a study of blood T cells in healthy people across ages. The CDR3 has 14 residues. CDR1 and CDR2 (germline): LNHNV, YYDKDF (reference sequence). Alongside a J-beta primer mix, a sample-barcoded 5' primer served in a second PCR lasting 7 to 11 cycles. From the 5' RACE reads, TCRdb called clonotypes with MiXCR, one entry per CDR3 protein. The data show about 290,000 distinct CDR3 sequences, less than 30% seen once. This sequence joins TRBV15 and TRBJ2-5; no clear D gene. The J call is uncertain, as TRBJ2-7 better fits the DNA end. The sample was blood. This sequence originates from a woman between 65 and 79 years old in good health. The CDR3: CATSRDNLRIEQYF. In DNA, the CDR3 is TGTGCCACCAGCAGAGATAATTTAAGGATCGAGCAGTACTTC.